A single sample gave rise to the 20 T cell receptor beta chains below, sequenced in a study of regulatory T cells in long-lasting Graves disease (dated by TCRdb to the early 2020s). The sample's time point, from its label and the paper: newly diagnosed GD, antithyroid drugs for less than 3 months. For both TCR sequencing and RNA sequencing, RNA was extracted from PBMCs using TRIzol. Preparation of the library involved multiplex PCR. The reads were generated on an Illumina HiSeq 4000. iRepertoire HTBI primers and Arm-PCR amplification of CDR3 regions were used to construct TCR beta libraries. The public sequencing data were trimmed at Q25 with fastp and processed into clonotypes with MiXCR by TCRdb, which kept only in-frame beta chains. Rows with one shared CDR3 protein collapse into an entry with the most common genes and DNA. The sample records 400,000 to 500,000 distinct CDR3 sequences, about 17% of which are singletons. The leading ten clones occupy about 10% of the sample.

The data also belong to a second study, concerning T cells in Graves' hyperthyroidism and ophthalmopathy.

This specimen was peripheral blood mononuclear cells (PBMCs), taken at new diagnosis, from a patient treated with antithyroid drugs. The receptor source for this set is a woman between 25 and 40 years old with Graves disease. Donor details come from another sample of the same person, matched by shared clones.

This clonotype has a count of ten or more. The genes are TRBV18 and TRBJ2-1; TRBD2 agrees at 10 bases. This CDR3 comprises 17 residues. The germline V gene has CDR1 KGHSH and CDR2 LQKENI. With V trimmed by 6 bases and J by 4 bases, 12 bases remained unmatched. CDR3 coding DNA: TGTGCCAGCTCCCGCGTACTTAGCGGGAGGACATACAATGAGCAGTTCTTC. Protein: CASSRVLSGRTYNEQFF.

The chain has TRBV6-5 and TRBJ1-6; D gene ambiguous. CDR3 size: 14 residues. Germline V gene sequence: CDR1 MNHEY, CDR2 SVGAGI. V lost 3 bases to trimming and J lost 0 bases, with 3 bases between them. CDR3 sequence reads: CASSYFSYNSPLHF. DNA for the CDR3: TGTGCCAGCAGTTATTTCTCCTATAATTCACCCCTCCACTTT.

The chain uses TRBV7-9 and TRBJ2-2; D may be TRBD1 (6 bases). V lost 3 bases and J lost 4, with 21 bases in between. In germline, CDR1 is SEHNR, CDR2 FQNEAQ (reference sequence). This CDR3 is 18 amino acids long. CDR3 DNA: TGTGCCAGCAGCTTCCCGGGAAATACAGGGCTTGGCACCGGGGAGCTGTTTTTT. The encoded protein is CASSFPGNTGLGTGELFF.

The chain links TRBV29-1 to TRBJ2-1; D remains unclear. CDR1 and CDR2 from the germline V gene are SQVTM and ANQGSEA. V shed 0 bases and J shed 4 bases, with 19 bases lying between them. The CDR3 runs to 17 residues. In DNA, the CDR3 is TGCAGCGTTGAAGATCGGGCAGCTAGGCGTTTGTACAATGAGCAGTTCTTC. This translates into CSVEDRAARRLYNEQFF.

This clonotype was counted ten times or more. This sequence joins TRBV2 and TRBJ2-1, with 7 positions matching TRBD2. Germline loops: CDR1 SNHLY, CDR2 FYNNEI. The J segment lost 9 bases and the V segment lost 11 bases, leaving 22 bases of the junction unmatched. The CDR3 extends over 16 amino acids. The CDR3 loop reads CAGGREGGPRRFEQFF. The CDR3 DNA follows: TGTGCCGGCGGAAGGGAGGGAGGACCCAGACGGTTTGAGCAGTTCTTC. The entire variable domain, with the rest obtained from reference TRBV2 and TRBJ2-1, is as follows: EPEVTQTPSHQVTQMGQEVILRCVPISNHLYFYWYRQILGQKVEFLVSFYNNEISEKSEIFDDQFSVERPDGSNFTLKIRSTKLEDSAMYFCAGGREGGPRRFEQFFGPGTRLTVL.

The J gene is TRBJ2-3, the V gene TRBV27; unclear D gene. The CDR3 is 12 residues long. V lost 9 bases, J lost 0 bases, and 7 bases lay in between. Per the germline V gene, CDR1 is MNHEY and CDR2 is SMNVEV (reference sequence). CDR3 DNA sequence: TGTGCCAGTTGGGATAGCACAGATACGCAGTATTTT. It yields the protein CASWDSTDTQYF.

This clonotype was seen many times. The gene calls are TRBV7-8 and TRBJ2-3, with D possibly being TRBD1 (6 bases). This CDR3 has 14 residues. With 6 bases removed from V and 6 bases from J, the gap between germline ends came to 16 bases. Germline V CDR1 and CDR2: SGHVS, FQNEAQ. The CDR3 DNA is TGTGCCAGCAGTCGACAGGCCGTGGTGGATACGCAGTATTTT. Amino acids: CASSRQAVVDTQYF.

In its sample, this clonotype was seen many times. The chain carries TRBV28 and TRBJ2-2; no definite D call. From germline, CDR1 is MDHEN and CDR2 SYDVKM. This CDR3 region has 14 residues. Trimming pared 6 bases from V and 4 bases from J, leaving 12 bases between. CDR3 DNA sequence: TGTGCCAGCAGCCCATACTGGATCACCGGGGAGCTGTTTTTT. It specifies CASSPYWITGELFF.

On this clonotype itself: The CDR3 does not end in the conserved phenylalanine or tryptophan, so this is likely a read error. The chain employs TRBV5-1 and TRBJ2-1; D is ambiguous. V shed 0 bases and J shed 9 bases, with 7 bases lying between them. CDR3 size: 12 residues. The germline gives CDR1 SGHRS, CDR2 YFSETQ. The CDR3, as DNA: TGCGCCAGCAGCTTGGAGGGTAGTGAGCAGTTCCTC. It translates to CASSLEGSEQFL.

In its sample, this clonotype was seen many times. The rearrangement joins TRBV2 to TRBJ2-1, with TRBD2 identical over 8 bases. The CDR3 extends over 16 amino acids. V gave up 9 bases and J gave up 2 bases; unmatched junction bases: 12. CDR1 and CDR2 (germline): SNHLY, FYNNEI. For the CDR3, the DNA is TGTGCCAGGTACCACCCTAGCGGGTTGACCTACAATGAGCAGTTCTTC. Translation gives CARYHPSGLTYNEQFF.

This clonotype was recorded only once. Since a far larger clone is one base different, this is likely a read error. V usage is TRBV12-3 or TRBV12-4 and J usage is TRBJ1-1; D not certain. The CDR3 has 13 residues. CDR3 sequence: CASNLNMNTEAFF. The CDR3 DNA sequence: TGTGCCAGCAATTTAAACATGAACACTGAAGCTTTCTTT.

This clonotype was detected ten times or more. The rearrangement joins TRBV25-1 to TRBJ2-7, with 11 bases identical to TRBD2. CDR3 length equals 17 residues. The V gene's germline CDR1 is MGHDK and CDR2 SYGVNS. V lost 0 bases and J lost 2; bases outside the gene matches: 6. This CDR3 is CASSEYWGTSGAYEQYF. CDR3 DNA sequence: TGTGCCAGCAGTGAATATTGGGGGACTAGCGGTGCCTACGAGCAGTACTTC.

The chain is built from TRBV19 and TRBJ2-1; D may be TRBD1 or TRBD2 (5 bases each). Trimming stripped 0 bases from V and 8 bases from J, with 20 bases between. CDR3 length: 17 amino acids. Germline values: CDR1 LNHDA, CDR2 SQIVND (reference sequence). The chain's CDR3 is CASSIDPPGPLSHEQFF. CDR3 DNA sequence: TGTGCCAGTAGTATAGATCCTCCGGGGCCCCTAAGCCATGAGCAGTTCTTC.

This clonotype was found many times. The genes are TRBV28 and TRBJ2-7, with D maybe TRBD2 (5 bases). V was cut by 6 bases and J by 2 bases, with 14 bases left in between. The germline gives CDR1 MDHEN, CDR2 SYDVKM. CDR3 length: 14 residues. The DNA of the CDR3 is TGTGCCAGCAGAAGCGGAACTAAAGCCTACGAGCAGTACTTC. This translates into CASRSGTKAYEQYF.

This clonotype has at least ten counts. The CDR3 region is CSASWRRRSLTEQYF. CDR3 DNA: TGCAGTGCTAGTTGGCGGAGGAGAAGTCTTACTGAGCAGTACTTC. The V gene is TRBV20-1, the J gene TRBJ2-7; possible D gene TRBD2, 5 bases. Trimming left V 3 bases short and J 7 bases short, with 22 bases between. The CDR3 is 15 residues long. The germline V gene has CDR1 DFQATT and CDR2 SNEGSKA (reference sequence).

In its sample, this clonotype was seen a few times. The chain joins TRBV6-1 to TRBJ2-5; no clear D. The length of the CDR3 is 11 residues. From germline, CDR1 is MNHNS and CDR2 SASEGT. Trimming stripped 7 bases from V and 4 bases from J, with 7 bases between. The CDR3 sequence: CASTDLETQYF. Written as DNA, the CDR3 is TGTGCCAGCACCGATTTAGAGACCCAGTACTTC.

A remark on this clonotype: The junction departs from germline at one end; a sequencing error may be responsible. This chain links TRBV5-1 with TRBJ2-2, with D perhaps TRBD1 or TRBD2 (6 bases each). There are 14 residues in the CDR3. The germline CDR1 and CDR2 sequences are SGHRS and YFSETQ. The CDR3 DNA follows: TGCGCCGGCAGCCACCAGGGGAGGACCGGGGAGCTGTTTTTT. This encodes CAGSHQGRTGELFF.

Only a few counts were recorded for this clonotype. J is TRBJ2-1 and V is TRBV25-1; 11 nucleotides align to TRBD1. Germline V CDR1 and CDR2: MGHDK, SYGVNS. Germline trimming cut 11 bases from V and 4 bases from J; bases unmatched to any gene: 19. This CDR3 region has 18 residues. This CDR3 reads CAFPPGQGVRRLYNEQFF. DNA for the CDR3: TGTGCCTTTCCACCGGGACAGGGGGTCCGTCGCCTGTACAATGAGCAGTTCTTC.

There are many counts of this clonotype. The chain uses TRBV6-1 and TRBJ2-1; 8 bases are shared with TRBD1. Losses at the gene ends were 7 bases for V and 9 bases for J; bases not matched to a gene: 8. Per germline, CDR1 MNHNS and CDR2 SASEGT. The length of the CDR3 is 13 residues. The CDR3 DNA reads as TGTGCCAGCACCCGGACAGGGAGTGGTGAGCAGTTCTTC. The encoded protein is CASTRTGSGEQFF.

Points on this clonotype: A much bigger clone sits one base away, suggesting this may be a read error. The rearrangement uses TRBV27 and TRBJ2-3; D gene uncertain. Germline CDR1 reads MNHEY; CDR2 reads SMNVEV (reference sequence). The CDR3 is made up of 15 amino acids. CDR3 in amino acids: CTSSLLVSRTDTQYF. CDR3 in DNA: TGTACCAGCAGCCTCCTAGTTAGCAGAACAGATACGCAGTATTTT.